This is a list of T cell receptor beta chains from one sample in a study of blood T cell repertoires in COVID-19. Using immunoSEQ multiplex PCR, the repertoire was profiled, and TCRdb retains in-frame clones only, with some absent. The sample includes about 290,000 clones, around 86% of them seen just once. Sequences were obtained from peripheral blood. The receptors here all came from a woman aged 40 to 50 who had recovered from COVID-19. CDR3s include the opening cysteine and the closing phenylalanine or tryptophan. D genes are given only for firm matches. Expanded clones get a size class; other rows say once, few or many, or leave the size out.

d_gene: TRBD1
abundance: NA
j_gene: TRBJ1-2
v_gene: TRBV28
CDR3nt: TGTGCCAGCAGTTTGACAGGGGAGGTCTATGGCTACACCTTC
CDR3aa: CASSLTGEVYGYTF

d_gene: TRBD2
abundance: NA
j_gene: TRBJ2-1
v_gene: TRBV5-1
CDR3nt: TGCGCCAGCAGCTTGGGTGCGGGAGGAGGCAATGAGCAGTTCTTC
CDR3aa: CASSLGAGGGNEQFF

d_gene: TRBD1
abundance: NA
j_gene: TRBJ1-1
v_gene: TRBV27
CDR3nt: TGTGCCACCTCCGGGACAGGGGCGACTGAAGCTTTCTTT
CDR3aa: CATSGTGATEAFF

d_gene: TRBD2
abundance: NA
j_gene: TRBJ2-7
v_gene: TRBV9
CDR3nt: TGTGCCAGCAGCGGATCGACTAGCGGAATCTACGAGCAGTACTTC
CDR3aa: CASSGSTSGIYEQYF

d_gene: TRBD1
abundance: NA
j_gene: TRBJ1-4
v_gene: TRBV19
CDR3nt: TGTGCCAGTAGTAAGACAGGGGGCGAGGAAAAACTGTTTTTT
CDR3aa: CASSKTGGEEKLFF

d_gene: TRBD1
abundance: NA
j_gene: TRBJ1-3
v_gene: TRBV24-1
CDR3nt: TGTGCCACCAGTGACTCGGACAGGTCCAACACCATATATTTT
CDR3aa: CATSDSDRSNTIYF

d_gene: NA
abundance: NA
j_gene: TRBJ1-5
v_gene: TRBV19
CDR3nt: TGTGCCAGTAGTATAACCTACAGGGATCAGCCCCAGCATTTT
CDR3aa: CASSITYRDQPQHF

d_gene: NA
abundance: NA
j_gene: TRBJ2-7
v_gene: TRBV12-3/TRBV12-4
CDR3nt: TGTGCCAGCAGTCCCGCGTCGGGTGAGCAGTACTTC
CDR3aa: CASSPASGEQYF

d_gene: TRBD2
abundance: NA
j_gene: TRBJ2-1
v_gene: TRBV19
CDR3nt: TGTGCCAGTAGCACTAGCGGGAGTAATGAGCAGTTCTTC
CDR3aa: CASSTSGSNEQFF

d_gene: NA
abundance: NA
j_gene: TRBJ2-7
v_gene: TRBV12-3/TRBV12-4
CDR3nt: TGTGCCAGCAGTCCCGGACGGGAATACGAGCAGTACTTC
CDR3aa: CASSPGREYEQYF

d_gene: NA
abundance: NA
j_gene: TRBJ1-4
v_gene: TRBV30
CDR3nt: TGTGCCTGGAGGGGACTGGGGACTAATGAAAAACTGTTTTTT
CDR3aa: CAWRGLGTNEKLFF

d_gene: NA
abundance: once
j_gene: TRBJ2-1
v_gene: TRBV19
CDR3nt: TGTGCCAGTAGTGCCATTCATAGCTCCTACAATGAGCAGTTCTTC
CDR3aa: CASSAIHSSYNEQFF

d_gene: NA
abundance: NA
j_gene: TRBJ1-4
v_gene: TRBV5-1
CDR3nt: TGCGCCAGCAGGGCTTTGGGGACACCGGACGAAAAACTGTTTTTT
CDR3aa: CASRALGTPDEKLFF

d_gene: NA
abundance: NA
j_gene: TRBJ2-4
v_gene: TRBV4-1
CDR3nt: TGCGCCAGCAGCCGCCTACAGCTAGCCAAAAACATTCAGTACTTC
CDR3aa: CASSRLQLAKNIQYF

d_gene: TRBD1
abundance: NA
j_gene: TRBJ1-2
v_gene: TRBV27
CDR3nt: TGTGCCAGCAGGGGGACAGGGGGCAACTATGGCTACACCTTC
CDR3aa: CASRGTGGNYGYTF

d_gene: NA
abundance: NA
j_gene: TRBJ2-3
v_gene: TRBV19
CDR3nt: TGTGCCGCCGCGGCGGGCGGGAAAGCAGATACGCAGTATTTT
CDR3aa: CAAAAGGKADTQYF

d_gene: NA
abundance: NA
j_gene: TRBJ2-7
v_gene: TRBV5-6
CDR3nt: TGTGCCAGCAGCTTGATAGGGACTGAAACCTACGAGCAGTACTTC
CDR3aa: CASSLIGTETYEQYF

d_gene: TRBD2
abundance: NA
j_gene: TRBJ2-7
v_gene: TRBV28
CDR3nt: TGTGCCAGCAGTTTATTCCCTAGCGGCAGATACGAGCAGTACTTC
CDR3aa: CASSLFPSGRYEQYF

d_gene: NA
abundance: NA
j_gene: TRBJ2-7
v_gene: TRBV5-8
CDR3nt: TGTGCCAGCATGCCATCGGGCGGGGTAAGCTCCTACGAGCAGTACTTC
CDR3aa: CASMPSGGVSSYEQYF

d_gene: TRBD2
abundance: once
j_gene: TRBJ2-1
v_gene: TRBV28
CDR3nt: TGTGCCAGCAGTTCCCCCGGGCTAGCGGGAGTATTCAATGAGCAGTTCTTC
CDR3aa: CASSSPGLAGVFNEQFF

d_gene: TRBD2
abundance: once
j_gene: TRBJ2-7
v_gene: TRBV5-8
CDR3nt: TGTGCCAGCACAGGGACTAGCGGGAGGGAAGATTTCTACGAGCAGTACTTC
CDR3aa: CASTGTSGREDFYEQYF

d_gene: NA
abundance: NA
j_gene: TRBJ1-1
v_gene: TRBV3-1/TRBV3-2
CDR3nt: TGTGCCAGCAGCCAAGGGCTTCAGGGCCAAGCTTTCTTT
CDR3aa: CASSQGLQGQAFF